The TCR beta chain described here comes from a study of Ad26.COV2.S vaccination and SARS-CoV-2 variants. Germline CDR1 and CDR2: SGHVS and FQNEAQ. CDR3 length equals 13 residues. V lost 6 bases, J lost 6 bases, and 7 bases stayed unmatched. Using immunoSEQ multiplex PCR, the repertoire was profiled, and TCRdb retains in-frame clones only, with some absent. The sample includes about 350,000 clones, about 92% of them seen just once. The sequence was collected from a human donor who had recovered from COVID-19. This chain uses TRBV7-8 with TRBJ2-7, with 8 bases lining up with TRBD1. Material: peripheral blood, obtained after recovery from COVID-19. CDR3: CASSQTGVFEQYF. The DNA of the CDR3 is TGTGCCAGCAGTCAGACAGGGGTTTTCGAGCAGTACTTC.